This T cell receptor (beta chain) was identified during a study of T-cell reconstitution after alpha-beta-depleted transplantation in children. The TCRbeta library incorporated unique molecular identifiers. TCRdb reprocessed the PCR reads via MiXCR and lists one record per CDR3 protein. The repertoire holds some 830,000 distinct CDR3 sequences, with about 16% as singletons. The sample here was PBMCs, mostly from graft donor cells, taken 360 days after TCRalphabeta/CD19-depleted stem cell transplant. The source of this sequence is a male patient between 5 and 17 years old who had a stem cell transplant for acute lymphoblastic leukemia, so the T cells may come from the graft donor.

The CDR3 loop is CASSLALISSPLHF. The CDR3 DNA reads TGTGCCAGCAGCTTAGCGTTGATCAGTTCACCCCTCCACTTT. The chain is built from TRBV7-9 and TRBJ1-6; unclear D gene. V was pared by 0 bases and J by 9 bases, with 9 bases between. The germline V gene has CDR1 SEHNR and CDR2 FQNEAQ (reference sequence). This CDR3 is 14 amino acids long.